A selection of T cell receptor beta chains follows, all from one sample in a study of T cells in Graves' hyperthyroidism and ophthalmopathy. TCRdb recomputed calls from the multiplex PCR reads with MiXCR, one row per CDR3 protein. The data contain 750,000 to 950,000 distinct CDR3 sequences, roughly 40% of them seen just once; the ten biggest clones take up 7% to 10%. The specimen was blood. The receptors here all came from a man in his late teens or twenties with Graves' hyperthyroidism. The CDR3 runs from the conserved cysteine through the conserved F or W. A D gene is named only where the DNA matches it firmly. Clone size is stated in some rows and not others, as once, few, many or a class when expanded.

TRBV5-1,-,TRBJ2-6,-,CASSDSDSSSGANVLTF,TGCGCCAGCAGCGACTCGGACAGCAGCTCTGGGGCCAACGTCCTGACTTTC
TRBV2,TRBD1,TRBJ1-1,many,CASNRQGAGLDTEAFF,TGTGCCAGCAATAGACAGGGGGCAGGTTTGGACACTGAAGCTTTCTTT
TRBV6-5,-,TRBJ1-5,-,CASRLHGGSNQPQHF,TGTGCCAGCAGACTTCACGGGGGGAGCAATCAGCCCCAGCATTTT
TRBV12-3/TRBV12-4,TRBD2,TRBJ2-7,-,CASRNGLAGAYEQYF,TGTGCCAGCCGCAATGGACTAGCGGGAGCCTACGAGCAGTACTTC
TRBV27,-,TRBJ1-1,few,CASSFSQVNTEAFF,TGTGCCAGCAGTTTTAGTCAGGTGAACACTGAAGCTTTCTTT
TRBV19,TRBD1,TRBJ1-5,-,CASSPPGQGYEPQHF,TGTGCCAGTAGTCCTCCGGGACAGGGTTATGAGCCCCAGCATTTT
TRBV2,-,TRBJ2-5,few,CASSTLVDTPEAETQYF,TGTGCCAGCAGTACCCTCGTGGACACCCCCGAGGCAGAGACCCAGTACTTC
TRBV14,TRBD1,TRBJ2-7,few,CASSHSGQGSYEQYF,TGTGCCAGCAGCCACTCAGGACAGGGCTCCTACGAGCAGTACTTC
TRBV4-2,-,TRBJ2-2,few,CASSQYSNTGELFF,TGTGCCAGCAGCCAGTACTCGAACACCGGGGAGCTGTTTTTT
TRBV12-3/TRBV12-4,TRBD1,TRBJ1-1,few,CASRGDRGVTEAFF,TGTGCCAGCAGAGGGGACAGGGGAGTGACTGAAGCTTTCTTT
TRBV5-1,-,TRBJ2-2,-,CASGLGTTNTGELFF,TGCGCCAGCGGGCTCGGGACCACGAACACCGGGGAGCTGTTTTTT
TRBV5-1,TRBD2,TRBJ2-5,-,CASLPGTSGSLGWETQYF,TGCGCCAGCCTCCCTGGGACTAGCGGGAGTCTTGGCTGGGAGACCCAGTACTTC
TRBV5-1,-,TRBJ1-2,many,CASSNTNYGYTF,TGCGCCAGCAGCAACACTAACTATGGCTACACCTTC
TRBV9,-,TRBJ2-7,few,CASSAIGGPVEQYF,TGTGCCAGCAGCGCCATCGGGGGCCCTGTCGAGCAGTACTTC
TRBV29-1,-,TRBJ1-3,few,CSVEMDSPTPGNTIYF,TGCAGCGTTGAAATGGACAGCCCGACACCTGGAAACACCATATATTTT
TRBV7-2,-,TRBJ1-4,-,CASSQEVIGGEKLFF,TGTGCCAGCAGCCAAGAGGTTATAGGGGGTGAAAAACTGTTTTTT
TRBV9,-,TRBJ1-1,-,CASSVGTGKTEAFF,TGTGCCAGCAGCGTAGGTACAGGGAAGACTGAAGCTTTCTTT
TRBV5-6,-,TRBJ2-5,few,CASTFWGGRETQYF,TGTGCCAGCACTTTCTGGGGGGGGCGAGAGACCCAGTACTTC
TRBV29-1,TRBD2,TRBJ2-5,many,CSVERGGEETQYF,TGCAGCGTTGAGCGGGGGGGCGAAGAGACCCAGTACTTC
TRBV7-6,-,TRBJ2-7,-,CASSLAGGQNAYEQYF,TGTGCCAGCAGCTTAGCGGGGGGCCAGAACGCCTACGAGCAGTACTTC
TRBV19,TRBD1,TRBJ1-1,many,CASSHYGQGEAFF,TGTGCCAGTAGTCATTATGGACAGGGTGAAGCTTTCTTT
TRBV2,-,TRBJ1-2,-,CASSGVHAGYTF,TGTGCCAGCAGTGGGGTGCATGCTGGCTACACCTTC
TRBV7-9,-,TRBJ2-5,-,CASSRDQGRTQYF,TGTGCCAGCAGCCGAGATCAAGGAAGGACCCAGTACTTC
TRBV24-1,-,TRBJ1-1,-,CATSDSPSGGRKAFF,TGTGCCACCAGTGACTCTCCTAGCGGGGGCAGGAAAGCTTTCTTT
TRBV7-2,-,TRBJ2-7,-,CASSQDPGDKSYGQYF,TGTGCCAGCAGCCAAGATCCGGGGGACAAGTCCTACGGGCAGTACTTC
TRBV7-8,-,TRBJ2-5,-,CASSSTGQSQETQYF,TGTGCCAGCAGCTCGACCGGCCAGAGCCAAGAGACCCAGTACTTC
TRBV2,-,TRBJ2-5,few,CASGIGGETQYF,TGTGCCAGCGGCATAGGGGGAGAGACCCAGTACTTC
TRBV7-2,-,TRBJ1-5,-,CASSFGGAHSQPQHF,TGTGCCAGCAGCTTCGGGGGGGCCCATTCTCAGCCCCAGCATTTT
TRBV11-2,-,TRBJ1-1,few,CASSYDTSPNTEAFF,TGTGCCAGCAGCTATGACACCTCACCGAACACTGAAGCTTTCTTT
TRBV7-9,-,TRBJ2-7,-,CASSQQLGSEQYF,TGTGCCAGCAGCCAGCAACTTGGATCCGAGCAGTACTTC
TRBV12-3/TRBV12-4,-,TRBJ1-1,-,CASSFPAFF,TGTGCCAGCAGTTTCCCCGCTTTCTTT
TRBV30,-,TRBJ2-6,-,CAWTTSGANVLTF,TGTGCCTGGACCACCTCTGGGGCCAACGTCCTGACTTTC
TRBV20-1,-,TRBJ1-1,-,CSASVQGSAFF,TGCAGTGCTAGTGTTCAGGGTTCAGCTTTCTTT
TRBV9,-,TRBJ1-3,-,CASSPLWGDTIYF,TGTGCCAGCAGCCCCCTCTGGGGGGACACCATATATTTT
TRBV5-4,-,TRBJ2-7,-,CASSLDVRATYEQYF,TGTGCCAGCAGCTTGGATGTCAGGGCTACCTACGAGCAGTACTTC
TRBV10-3,TRBD2,TRBJ2-3,few,CATAGRDTDTQYF,TGTGCCACCGCGGGGAGGGACACAGATACGCAGTATTTT
TRBV20-1,-,TRBJ2-5,-,CSARGALEGLGTQYF,TGCAGTGCTAGAGGTGCCCTAGAGGGCCTAGGGACCCAGTACTTC
TRBV25-1,-,TRBJ2-7,-,CASSPVGSSYEQCF,TGTGCCAGCAGCCCAGTCGGGAGCTCCTACGAGCAGTGCTTC
TRBV5-1,TRBD2,TRBJ2-7,-,CASSLAGTSDFYEQYF,TGTGCCAGCAGTTTAGCCGGGACTAGCGACTTCTACGAGCAGTACTTC
TRBV6-6,-,TRBJ1-1,few,CASSYYGNTEAFF,TGTGCCAGCAGTTACTATGGGAACACTGAAGCTTTCTTT
TRBV6-6,-,TRBJ1-4,-,CASSYSTMSDGKLFF,TGTGCCAGCAGTTACTCTACCATGTCGGACGGAAAACTGTTTTTT
TRBV2,-,TRBJ1-6,-,CASSEWTANSPLHF,TGTGCCAGCAGTGAGTGGACAGCTAATTCACCCCTCCACTTT
TRBV29-1,-,TRBJ1-1,many,CSVVGQTGAFF,TGCAGCGTTGTAGGCCAGACGGGGGCTTTCTTT
TRBV7-7,-,TRBJ1-1,-,CVSSSLPTRAEAFF,TGTGTCAGCAGCTCCCTCCCCACGAGGGCTGAAGCTTTCTTT
TRBV7-2,TRBD2,TRBJ2-7,-,CASSHTGPGLASEQYF,TGTGCCAGCAGCCATACCGGCCCGGGACTAGCCAGCGAGCAGTACTTC
TRBV15,-,TRBJ2-4,-,CATTEGAKNIQYF,TGTGCCACCACAGAGGGAGCCAAAAACATTCAGTACTTC
TRBV4-1,-,TRBJ2-7,-,CASSQDLWPNEQYF,TGCGCCAGCAGCCAAGATCTTTGGCCTAACGAGCAGTACTTC
TRBV2,-,TRBJ1-1,many,CASSEDAGGNTEAFF,TGTGCCAGCAGTGAGGACGCCGGAGGGAACACTGAAGCTTTCTTT
TRBV7-3,-,TRBJ2-5,-,CASSAGAQRETQYF,TGTGCCAGCAGCGCGGGGGCTCAAAGGGAGACCCAGTACTTC
TRBV12-3/TRBV12-4,-,TRBJ1-5,few,CASSNPGQPQHF,TGTGCCAGCAGTAACCCGGGGCAGCCCCAGCATTTT
TRBV20-1,-,TRBJ2-7,-,CSASHQVPPYEQYF,TGCAGTGCTAGCCATCAGGTACCCCCCTACGAGCAGTACTTC
TRBV7-9,TRBD2,TRBJ2-5,-,CASSPTGLGGETQYF,TGTGCCAGCAGCCCGACGGGACTAGGGGGAGAGACCCAGTACTTC
TRBV12-5,-,TRBJ1-2,-,CAVRWDGDYGYTF,TGTGCCGTGCGCTGGGACGGTGACTATGGCTACACCTTC
TRBV10-3,TRBD1,TRBJ1-5,-,CASSDWDRGRYSNQPQHF,TGTGCCAGCAGTGACTGGGACAGGGGCCGATATAGCAATCAGCCCCAGCATTTT
TRBV14,-,TRBJ1-5,-,CASSEAGYGQPQHF,TGTGCCAGCAGCGAAGCGGGTTACGGGCAGCCCCAGCATTTT